These 14 T cell receptor beta chains were all obtained from the same sample, sequenced in a study of blood T cell repertoires in COVID-19. Measured with immunoSEQ multiplex PCR; TCRdb has only the in-frame clones, and not every one. The sample holds about 110,000 clones, 84% seen once. The sample consisted of peripheral blood. Receptor source: a human donor in a cohort sampled during active COVID-19.

V and J are TRBV7-8 and TRBJ2-7, with 12 bases matching TRBD2. The CDR3 loop spans 16 amino acids. With V trimmed by 5 bases and J by 0 bases, 5 bases remained unmatched. CDR1 and CDR2 from the germline V gene are SGHVS and FQNEAQ. The CDR3 here is CASSPATSGSSYEQYV. The DNA for the CDR3 is TGTGCCAGCAGCCCAGCGACTAGCGGGAGCTCCTACGAGCAGTACGTC.

The chain links TRBV3-1 (or the pseudogene TRBV3-2) to TRBJ2-3; D is perhaps TRBD2 (6 bases). This CDR3 has 15 residues. Trimming pared 8 bases from V and 0 bases from J, leaving 15 bases between. The germline V gene has CDR1 LGHDT and CDR2 YNNKEL (reference sequence). The chain's CDR3 is CASRAGTPSTDTQYF. DNA of the CDR3: TGTGCCAGCCGTGCCGGGACTCCTAGCACAGATACGCAGTATTTT.

This CDR3 is CASSPQGPGKEKLFF. CDR3 DNA: TGTGCCAGCAGCCCACAGGGTCCGGGAAAAGAAAAACTGTTTTTT. The J gene is TRBJ1-4, the V gene TRBV7-2, with a weak D call TRBD1 (6 bases). From germline, CDR1 is SGHTA and CDR2 FQGNSA. V was shortened by 5 bases and J by 8 bases, with 18 bases between the two germline ends. This CDR3 is built from 15 residues. The whole variable domain, remainder taken from reference TRBV7-2 and TRBJ1-4, is GAGVSQSPSNKVTEKGKDVELRCDPISGHTALYWYRQSLGQGLEFLIYFQGNSAPDKSGLPSDRFSAERTGGSVSTLTIQRTQQEDSAVYLCASSPQGPGKEKLFFGSGTQLSVL.

The chain recombines TRBV27 with TRBJ2-3, with TRBD2 matching over 11 bases. Germline CDR1 reads MNHEY; CDR2 reads SMNVEV (reference sequence). This CDR3 region has 15 residues. V lost 3 bases and J lost 6; bases outside the gene matches: 5. The CDR3 loop reads CASSFTSGSRDTQYF. CDR3 DNA sequence: TGTGCCAGCAGTTTTACTAGCGGGAGTAGGGATACGCAGTATTTT.

This sequence joins TRBV19 and TRBJ1-4, with 7 bases aligning to TRBD1. The CDR3 contains 16 residues. The germline V gene encodes CDR1 LNHDA and CDR2 SQIVND (reference sequence). The V gene end was trimmed by 3 bases and the J gene end by 1 base; junction bases not matched to a gene: 5. The chain's CDR3 is CASSIGQGGTNEKLFF. The CDR3 DNA reads as TGTGCCAGTAGTATCGGCCAGGGGGGAACTAATGAAAAACTGTTTTTT.

This rearrangement joins TRBV28 to TRBJ2-3; D is possibly TRBD2 (5 bases). This CDR3 has 18 amino acids. V lost 6 bases, J lost 2 bases, and 24 bases lay in between. CDR1 MDHEN and CDR2 SYDVKM come from the germline V gene. The chain's CDR3 is CASSLNWRLARDTDTQYF. The DNA of the CDR3 is TGTGCCAGCAGCCTGAATTGGAGGCTAGCAAGGGACACAGATACGCAGTATTTT.

The chain uses TRBV11-2 and TRBJ2-1; tentative D call: TRBD1 (6 bases). Germline V CDR1 and CDR2: SGHAT, FQNNGV. CDR3 length equals 15 residues. The V gene lost 1 base and the J gene lost 12 bases, with 19 bases spanning the gap. This chain's CDR3 is CASSLVQGPPSGQFF. The DNA for the CDR3 is TGTGCCAGCAGCTTAGTACAGGGTCCCCCGAGCGGGCAGTTCTTC.

V is TRBV6-6 and J is TRBJ1-2; weak D call: TRBD1 (5 bases). V lost 6 bases and J 4 bases, leaving 9 bases between the germline ends. The germline gives CDR1 MNHNY, CDR2 SVGAGI (reference sequence). This CDR3 is built from 12 residues. DNA of the CDR3: TGTGCCAGCAGCCAAGACAGCTATGGCTACACCTTC. Protein: CASSQDSYGYTF.

The rearrangement joins TRBV28 to TRBJ2-3; D gene uncertain. Germline V CDR1 and CDR2: MDHEN, SYDVKM. The CDR3 spans 12 residues. Trimming shortened V by 6 bases and J by 0 bases, and 4 bases separated the two germline ends. DNA for the CDR3: TGTGCCAGCAGGGAGAGCACAGATACGCAGTATTTT. This sequence encodes CASRESTDTQYF.

This clone has a count of ten or more. This rearrangement joins TRBV4-1 to TRBJ1-1; perhaps TRBD1 as D (6 bases). The CDR3 loop spans 18 amino acids. CDR1 is MGHRA, CDR2 YSYEKL, per germline. The V and J ends lost 5 bases and 0 bases respectively, with 22 bases between them. As DNA, the CDR3 is TGCGCCAGCAGCTCCGAATCAGGGACATCCCTCATGAACACTGAAGCTTTCTTT. This codes for CASSSESGTSLMNTEAFF.

The chain recombines TRBV10-2 with TRBJ2-7; TRBD2 agrees at 8 bases. The ends lost 2 bases at V and 2 bases at J; junction bases unmatched: 5. CDR1 is WSHSY, CDR2 SAAADI, per germline. The CDR3 has 15 residues. CDR3: CASSEGTSGPYEQYV. CDR3 bases: TGCGCCAGCAGTGAGGGTACTAGCGGTCCCTACGAGCAGTACGTC.

This clone was observed once. The chain has TRBV28 and TRBJ1-5; the match to TRBD1 covers 7 bases. The CDR3 is 15 residues long. Germline loops: CDR1 MDHEN, CDR2 SYDVKM. Unmatched junction bases numbered 7, after V lost 6 bases and J lost 2 bases. In DNA, the CDR3 is TGTGCCAGCAGGATTGGTGGACAGGGCAATCAGCCCCAGCATTTT. It codes for CASRIGGQGNQPQHF.

The V gene is TRBV24-1, the J gene TRBJ2-3; 7 bases line up with TRBD1. The CDR3 runs to 16 residues. The V gene end was trimmed by 8 bases and the J gene end by 2 bases; junction bases not matched to a gene: 12. CDR1 and CDR2 from the germline V gene are KGHDR and SFDVKD. CDR3 DNA: TGTGCCACCACCTCATCCGGACAGGATCTCACAGATACGCAGTATTTT. Encoded protein: CATTSSGQDLTDTQYF.

J is TRBJ2-1 and V is TRBV28; 9 nucleotides align to TRBD2. CDR1 and CDR2 (germline): MDHEN, SYDVKM. Trimming took 8 bases from V and 0 from J; bases not matched to a gene: 5. There are 15 residues in the CDR3. The CDR3 sequence is CASGKAGGSYNEQFF. The CDR3 bases are TGTGCCAGCGGTAAAGCGGGAGGCTCCTACAATGAGCAGTTCTTC.